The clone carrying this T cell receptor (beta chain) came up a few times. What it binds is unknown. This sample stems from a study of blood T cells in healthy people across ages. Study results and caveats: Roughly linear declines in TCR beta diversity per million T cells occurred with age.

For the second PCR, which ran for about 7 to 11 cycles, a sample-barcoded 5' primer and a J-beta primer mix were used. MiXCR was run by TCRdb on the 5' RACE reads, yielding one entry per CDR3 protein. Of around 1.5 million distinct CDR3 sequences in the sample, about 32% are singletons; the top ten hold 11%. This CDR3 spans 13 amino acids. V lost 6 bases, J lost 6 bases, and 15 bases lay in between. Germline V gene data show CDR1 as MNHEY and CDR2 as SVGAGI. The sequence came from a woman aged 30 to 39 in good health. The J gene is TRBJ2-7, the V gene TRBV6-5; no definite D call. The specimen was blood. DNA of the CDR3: TGTGCCAGCAGCCCCGGTGAGCCCCCCGAGCAGTACTTC. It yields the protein CASSPGEPPEQYF.